The 9 T cell receptor beta chains reported below all come from one sample, sequenced in a study of T cell responses to AZD1222 COVID-19 vaccine. Profiled with immunoSEQ multiplex PCR; TCRdb holds only in-frame clones, not every one. The sample has fewer than 130,000 clones, more than 90% seen once; the top ten hold over 2%. The sequenced sample was peripheral blood, obtained 28 days after the second AZD1222 dose. All receptors come from an adult who received the AZD1222 COVID-19 vaccine.

This clone was seen once. V and J are TRBV10-3 and TRBJ1-1; no clear D. This CDR3 spans 12 amino acids. Trimming pared 0 bases from V and 4 bases from J, leaving 3 bases between. Germline V lookup: CDR1 ENHRY, CDR2 SYGVKD. Here the CDR3 DNA reads TGTGCCATCAGTGAGTCGAGCACTGAAGCTTTCTTT. Amino acid sequence: CAISESSTEAFF.

The V call is TRBV15, the J call TRBJ1-2, with 7 bases lining up with TRBD1. The CDR3 has 14 amino acids. V dropped 3 bases and J dropped 8; count of bases not matched to a gene: 9. Germline CDR1 reads LNHNV; CDR2 reads YYDKDF (reference sequence). The CDR3 here is CATSSIGGLAGYTF. CDR3 in DNA: TGTGCCACCAGCAGTATAGGGGGCCTTGCCGGCTACACCTTC.

The chain links TRBV2 to TRBJ2-7, with D uncertain. Germline CDR1 is SNHLY and CDR2 is FYNNEI. The germline V and J ends were trimmed by 1 base and 0 bases, with 7 bases remaining between them. The CDR3 loop spans 14 amino acids. CDR3 coding DNA: TGTGCCAGCAGTGAAGACCGGTACTCCTACGAGCAGTACTTC. The encoded protein is CASSEDRYSYEQYF. The full variable domain, with the rest looked up from reference TRBV2 and TRBJ2-7, is EPEVTQTPSHQVTQMGQEVILRCVPISNHLYFYWYRQILGQKVEFLVSFYNNEISEKSEIFDDQFSVERPDGSNFTLKIRSTKLEDSAMYFCASSEDRYSYEQYFGPGTRLTVT.

The rearrangement joins TRBV23-1 to TRBJ2-7; maybe TRBD1 (5 bases). TRBV23-1 falls under the ORF class, with uncertain function. The V and J ends lost 3 bases and 1 base respectively, with 13 bases between them. The CDR3 sequence is 15 residues long. This CDR3 reads CASSQWQGVSYEQYF. Here the CDR3 DNA reads TGCGCCAGCAGTCAGTGGCAGGGTGTATCCTACGAGCAGTACTTC.

The sample holds one count of this clone. This chain joins TRBV28 and TRBJ1-5, with a possible D match to TRBD1 (6 bases). Trimming cost V 2 bases and J 5 bases, with 10 bases left between them. The CDR3 sequence is 14 residues long. CDR1 MDHEN and CDR2 SYDVKM come from the germline V gene. The CDR3 region is CASSLQQGDQPQHF. DNA for the CDR3: TGTGCCAGCAGTTTACAACAGGGCGATCAGCCCCAGCATTTT.

The gene calls are TRBV11-2 and TRBJ1-2; the D is unclear. Germline V lookup: CDR1 SGHAT, CDR2 FQNNGV. Trimming left V 1 base short and J 2 bases short, with 8 bases between. The CDR3 runs to 14 residues. In nucleotides, the CDR3 is TGTGCCAGCAGCTTAGCTCACGAGAACTATGGCTACACCTTC. Its protein product is CASSLAHENYGYTF.

The chain joins TRBV19 to TRBJ1-2; perhaps TRBD1 as D (5 bases). CDR3 length equals 13 residues. CDR1 is LNHDA and CDR2 is SQIVND in the germline V gene (reference sequence). Trimming cost V 8 bases and J 2 bases, with 12 bases left between them. CDR3 region: CASWGRRNYGYTF. The DNA for the CDR3 is TGTGCCAGTTGGGGCAGACGCAACTATGGCTACACCTTC.

With respect to this clone: An end of the junction does not agree with germline; a read error may underlie this. The chain links TRBV6-5 to TRBJ2-7; D may be TRBD2 (6 bases). The CDR3 is 13 amino acids. The germline CDR1 and CDR2 sequences are MNHEY and SVGAGI. CDR3 in amino acids: CSVGTAFSYEQYF. Written as DNA, the CDR3 is TGCTCTGTAGGGACTGCCTTTTCCTACGAGCAGTACTTC.

The V gene is TRBV5-1, the J gene TRBJ2-5, with D perhaps given as TRBD1 or TRBD2 (6 bases each). CDR3 length: 14 residues. Trimming cost V 0 bases and J 5 bases, with 11 bases left between them. In germline, CDR1 is SGHRS, CDR2 YFSETQ. The CDR3 protein is CASSLVGGPETQYF. In DNA, the CDR3 is TGCGCCAGCAGCTTGGTTGGGGGGCCGGAGACCCAGTACTTC.